The entry below gives a single T cell receptor (beta chain) sequence along with its context. Its antigen is as yet unknown. The assay was immunoSEQ multiplex PCR, and TCRdb's table has in-frame clones only and misses some. The sample has about 220,000 clones; around 93% are singletons. These data come from a study of T cell responses to AZD1222 COVID-19 vaccine. Findings and limits, study-wide: Donors in the cohort were predominantly white British and more often female, and clonal diversity was possibly underestimated. The study found vaccine-associated CD4 TCRs spanning spike, dominant at 160-218 and 743-854.

CDR3 length equals 18 residues. Trimming took off 3 bases at V and 0 bases at J, with 15 bases between the two ends. Germline V gives CDR1 SNHLY, CDR2 FYNNEI. The specimen comprised peripheral blood, sampled on day 0 of MenACWY control vaccination. The chain links TRBV2 to TRBJ2-6, with a tentative D call TRBD2 (6 bases). The source of this sequence is an adult in good health. The CDR3 here is CASSERGEGASGANVLTF. CDR3 sequence (DNA): TGTGCCAGCAGTGAGCGGGGTGAAGGGGCCTCTGGGGCCAACGTCCTGACTTTC.